The clone carrying this TCR beta chain showed up just a few times. The data derive from a study of patients and donors after allogeneic stem cell transplantation. TCRdb re-called the RT-PCR reads with MiXCR, one entry per CDR3 protein. The sample records fewer than 500,000 distinct CDR3 sequences, under 20% being singletons. Germline CDR1 and CDR2: MNHNS and SASEGT. The CDR3 contains 15 residues. V lost 6 bases, J lost 3 bases, and 7 bases stayed unmatched. J is TRBJ2-1 and V is TRBV6-1; 8 positions agree with TRBD2. The sample was blood, either unsorted or a sorted T cell fraction (not recorded which). The sequence derives from a human donor who was either an allogeneic HSCT recipient or a stem cell or donor lymphocyte infusion donor (not recorded which). It is not recorded whose cells these are; they may come from a transplant donor. The CDR3, as DNA: TGTGCCAGCAGCCGCGGGACTAGTGTCTACAATGAGCAGTTCTTC. Protein sequence: CASSRGTSVYNEQFF.